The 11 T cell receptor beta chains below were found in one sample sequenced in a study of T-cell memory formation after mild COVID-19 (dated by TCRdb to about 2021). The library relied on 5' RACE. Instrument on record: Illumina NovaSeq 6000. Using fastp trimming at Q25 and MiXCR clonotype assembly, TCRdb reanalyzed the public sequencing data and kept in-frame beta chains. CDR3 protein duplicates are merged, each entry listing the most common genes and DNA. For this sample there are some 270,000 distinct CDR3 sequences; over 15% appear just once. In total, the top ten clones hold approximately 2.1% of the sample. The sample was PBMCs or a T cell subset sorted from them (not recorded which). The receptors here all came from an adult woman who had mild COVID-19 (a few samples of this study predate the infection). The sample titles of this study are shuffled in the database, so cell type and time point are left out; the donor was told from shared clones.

The CDR3 is CASSYGTGSGAFF. The CDR3 coding sequence is TGTGCCAGCAGTTACGGGACAGGGAGTGGTGCTTTCTTT. The V call is TRBV6-5, the J call TRBJ1-1, with 9 bases identical to TRBD1. The CDR3 consists of 13 residues. V trimming: 2 bases; J trimming: 11 bases; junction bases outside the gene matches: 6. Germline V gives CDR1 MNHEY, CDR2 SVGAGI.

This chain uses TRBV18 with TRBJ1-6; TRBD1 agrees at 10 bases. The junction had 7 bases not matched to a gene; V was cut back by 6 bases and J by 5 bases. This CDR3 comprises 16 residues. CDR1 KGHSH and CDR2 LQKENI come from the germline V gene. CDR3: CASSGTGAPNNSPLHF. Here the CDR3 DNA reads TGTGCCAGCTCCGGGACAGGGGCGCCGAATAATTCACCCCTCCACTTT.

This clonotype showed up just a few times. CDR3 coding DNA: TGTGCCAGCAGCTTGTACGGTTCAGGGTTGGAGACCCAGTACTTC. Its protein is CASSLYGSGLETQYF. The rearrangement links TRBV5-4 to TRBJ2-5; a possible D gene is TRBD1 (5 bases). Germline values: CDR1 SGHNT, CDR2 YYREEE (reference sequence). This CDR3 region has 15 residues. Trimming took off 1 base at V and 5 bases at J, with 15 bases between the two ends.

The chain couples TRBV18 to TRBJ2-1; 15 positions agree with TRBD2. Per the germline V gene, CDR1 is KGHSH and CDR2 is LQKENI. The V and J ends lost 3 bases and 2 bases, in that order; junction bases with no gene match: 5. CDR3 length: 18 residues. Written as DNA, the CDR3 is TGTGCCAGCTCACCCCGGACTAGCGGGGGGGCCGCCTACAATGAGCAGTTCTTC. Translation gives CASSPRTSGGAAYNEQFF. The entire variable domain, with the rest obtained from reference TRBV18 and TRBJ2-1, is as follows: NAGVMQNPRHLVRRRGQEARLRCSPMKGHSHVYWYRQLPEEGLKFMVYLQKENIIDESGMPKERFSAEFPKEGPSILRIQQVVRGDSAAYFCASSPRTSGGAAYNEQFFGPGTRLTVL.

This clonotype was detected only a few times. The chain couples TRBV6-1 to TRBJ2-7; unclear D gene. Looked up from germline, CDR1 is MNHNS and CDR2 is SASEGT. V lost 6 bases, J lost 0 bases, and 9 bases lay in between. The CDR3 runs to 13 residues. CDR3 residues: CASRQSLSYEQYF. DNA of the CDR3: TGTGCCAGCAGGCAGAGTCTCTCCTACGAGCAGTACTTC.

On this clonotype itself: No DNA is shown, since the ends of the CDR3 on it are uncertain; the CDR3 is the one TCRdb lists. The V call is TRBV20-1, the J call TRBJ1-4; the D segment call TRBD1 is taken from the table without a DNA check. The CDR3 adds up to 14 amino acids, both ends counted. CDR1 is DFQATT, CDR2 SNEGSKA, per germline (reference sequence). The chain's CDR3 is CSARGQGNEKLFFF.

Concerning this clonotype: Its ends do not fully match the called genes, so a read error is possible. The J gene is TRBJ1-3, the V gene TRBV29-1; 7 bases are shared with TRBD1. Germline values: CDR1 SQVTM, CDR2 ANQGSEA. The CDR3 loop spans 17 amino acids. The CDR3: CSASGNERDSSGDTIYF. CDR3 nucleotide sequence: TGCAGCGCGAGCGGTAACGAGAGGGACAGCTCTGGAGACACCATATATTTT.

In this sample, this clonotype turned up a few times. The CDR3 coding sequence is TGCGCCAGCAGCCAAGATCGGGCCGGGACTACTAGCACAGATACGCAGTATTTT. Translating it yields CASSQDRAGTTSTDTQYF. The V call is TRBV4-3, the J call TRBJ2-3; 7 bases are a match to TRBD2. Trimming removed 0 bases from V and 0 bases from J; junction bases left unmatched: 9. This CDR3 has 18 amino acids. The germline V gene encodes CDR1 LGHNA and CDR2 YSLEER.

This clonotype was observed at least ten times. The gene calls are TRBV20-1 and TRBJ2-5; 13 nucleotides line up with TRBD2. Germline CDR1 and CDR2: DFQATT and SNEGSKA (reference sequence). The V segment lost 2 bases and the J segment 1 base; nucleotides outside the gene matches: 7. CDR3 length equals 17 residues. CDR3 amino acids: CSARSPGLAGTQETQYF. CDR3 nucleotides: TGCAGTGCTAGATCCCCGGGACTAGCGGGGACCCAAGAGACCCAGTACTTC.

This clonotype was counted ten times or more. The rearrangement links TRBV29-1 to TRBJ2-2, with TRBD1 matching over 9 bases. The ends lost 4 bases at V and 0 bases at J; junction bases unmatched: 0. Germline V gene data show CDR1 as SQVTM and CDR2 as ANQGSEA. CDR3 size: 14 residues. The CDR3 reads CSVGQGANTGELFF. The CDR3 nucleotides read TGCAGCGTTGGACAGGGGGCGAACACCGGGGAGCTGTTTTTT.

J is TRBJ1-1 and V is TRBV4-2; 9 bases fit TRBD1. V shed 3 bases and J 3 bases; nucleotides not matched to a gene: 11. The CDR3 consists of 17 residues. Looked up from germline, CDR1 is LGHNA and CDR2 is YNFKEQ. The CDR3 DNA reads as TGTGCCAGCAGCCAGGGATTACAGGGGGCTCTGGACACTGAAGCTTTCTTT. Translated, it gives CASSQGLQGALDTEAFF.